This paragraph reports one T cell receptor (beta chain). Reverse transcription of about 0.45 to 1 ug RNA was carried out with random hexamers. Via MiXCR, TCRdb re-called the immunoSEQ multiplex PCR reads, giving one row per CDR3 protein. The repertoire holds 170,000 or so distinct CDR3 sequences, about 95% seen once, with 0.099% in the top ten. The data stem from a study of CD8 T cells in Susac syndrome. V lost 4 bases and J lost 7; bases outside the gene matches: 2. This CDR3 has 13 amino acids. CDR1 is SGHVS, CDR2 FQNEAQ, per germline. The chain employs TRBV7-8 and TRBJ1-5; 9 bases fit TRBD1. This TCR was sampled from a human donor with Susac syndrome. Sequencing was carried out using CD4+ T cells from PBMCs. DNA for the CDR3: TGTGCCAGCAGCTGGGACAGGGACCAGCCCCAGCATTTT. Translating it yields CASSWDRDQPQHF. Looking up the rest from reference TRBV7-8 and TRBJ1-5 gives the full variable domain: GAGVSQSPRYKVAKRGQDVALRCDPISGHVSLFWYQQALGQGPEFLTYFQNEAQLDKSGLPSDRFFAERPEGSVSTLKIQRTQQEDSAVYLCASSWDRDQPQHFGDGTRLSIL.